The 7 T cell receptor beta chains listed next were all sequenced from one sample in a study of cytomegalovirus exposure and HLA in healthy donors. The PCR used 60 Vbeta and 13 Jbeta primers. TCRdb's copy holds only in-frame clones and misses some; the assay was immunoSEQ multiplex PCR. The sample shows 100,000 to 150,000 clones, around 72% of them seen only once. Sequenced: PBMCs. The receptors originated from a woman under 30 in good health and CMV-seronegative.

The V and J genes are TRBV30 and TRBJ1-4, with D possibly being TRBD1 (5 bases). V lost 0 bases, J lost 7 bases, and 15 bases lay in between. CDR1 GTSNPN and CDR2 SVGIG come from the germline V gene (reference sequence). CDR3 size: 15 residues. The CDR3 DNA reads TGTGCCTGGAGTGTTCAATTAGGGGCACCTGAAAAACTGTTTTTT. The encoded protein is CAWSVQLGAPEKLFF. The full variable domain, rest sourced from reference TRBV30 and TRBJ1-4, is SQTIHQWPATLVQPVGSPLSLECTVEGTSNPNLYWYRQAAGRGLQLLFYSVGIGQISSEVPQNLSASRPQDRQFILSSKKLLLSDSGFYLCAWSVQLGAPEKLFFGSGTQLSVL.

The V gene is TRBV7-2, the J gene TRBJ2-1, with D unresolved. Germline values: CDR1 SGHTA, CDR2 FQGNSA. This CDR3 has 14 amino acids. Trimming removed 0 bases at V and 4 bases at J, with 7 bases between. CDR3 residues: CASSLASQYNEQFF. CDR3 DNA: TGTGCCAGCAGCTTAGCGTCTCAGTACAATGAGCAGTTCTTC.

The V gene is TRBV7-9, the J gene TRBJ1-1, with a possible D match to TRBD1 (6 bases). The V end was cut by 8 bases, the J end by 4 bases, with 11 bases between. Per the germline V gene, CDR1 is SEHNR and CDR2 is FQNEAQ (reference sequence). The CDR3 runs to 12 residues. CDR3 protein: CASSEGGTEAFF. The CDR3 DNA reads TGTGCCAGCTCCGAAGGGGGCACTGAAGCTTTCTTT.

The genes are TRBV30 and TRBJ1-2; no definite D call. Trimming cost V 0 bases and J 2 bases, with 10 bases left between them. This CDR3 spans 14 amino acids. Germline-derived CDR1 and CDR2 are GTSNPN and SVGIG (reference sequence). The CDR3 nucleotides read TGTGCCTGGAGTGTACTCCGGGGAAACTATGGCTACACCTTC. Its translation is CAWSVLRGNYGYTF.

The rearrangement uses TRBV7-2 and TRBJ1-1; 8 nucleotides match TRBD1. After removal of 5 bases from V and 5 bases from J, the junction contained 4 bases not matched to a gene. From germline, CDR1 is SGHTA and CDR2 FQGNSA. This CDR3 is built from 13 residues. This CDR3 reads CASSLDRETEAFF. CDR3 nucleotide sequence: TGTGCCAGCAGCCTGGACAGGGAGACTGAAGCTTTCTTT.

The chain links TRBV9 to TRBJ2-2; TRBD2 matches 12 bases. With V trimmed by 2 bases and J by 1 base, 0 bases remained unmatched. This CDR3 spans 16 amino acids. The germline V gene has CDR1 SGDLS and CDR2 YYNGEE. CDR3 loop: CASSVTSGRNTGELFF. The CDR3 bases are TGTGCCAGCAGCGTGACTAGCGGGAGGAACACCGGGGAGCTGTTTTTT.

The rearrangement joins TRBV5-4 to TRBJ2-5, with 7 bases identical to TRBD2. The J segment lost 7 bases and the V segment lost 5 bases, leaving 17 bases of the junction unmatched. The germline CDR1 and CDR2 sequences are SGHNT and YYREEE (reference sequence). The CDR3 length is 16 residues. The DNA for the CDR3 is TGTGCCAGCAGTCCTCGGACTAGAACTGGGCGGGCGACCCAGTACTTC. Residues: CASSPRTRTGRATQYF.